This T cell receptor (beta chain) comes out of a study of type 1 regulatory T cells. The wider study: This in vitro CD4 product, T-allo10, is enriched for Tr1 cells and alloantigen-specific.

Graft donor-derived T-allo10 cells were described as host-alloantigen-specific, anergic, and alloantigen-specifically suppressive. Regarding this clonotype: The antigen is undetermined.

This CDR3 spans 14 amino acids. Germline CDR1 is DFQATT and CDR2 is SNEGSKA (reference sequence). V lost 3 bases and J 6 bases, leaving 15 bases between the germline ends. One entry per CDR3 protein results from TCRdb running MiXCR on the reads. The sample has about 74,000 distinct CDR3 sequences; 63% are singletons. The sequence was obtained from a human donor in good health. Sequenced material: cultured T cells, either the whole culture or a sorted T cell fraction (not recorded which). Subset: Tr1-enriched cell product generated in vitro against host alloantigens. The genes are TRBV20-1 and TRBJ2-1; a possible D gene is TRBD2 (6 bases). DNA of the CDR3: TGCAGTGCTAGTTTTTCGGGAGTCTTCAATGAGCAGTTCTTC. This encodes CSASFSGVFNEQFF.